The 2 T cell receptor beta chains given below trace back to one sample, sequenced in a study of graft-versus-host responses after intestinal transplantation. Sequenced by immunoSEQ multiplex PCR; TCRdb stores in-frame clones only, minus some. The profile shows under 20,000 clones, approximately 95% of them singletons. The sample here was PBMCs, taken 23 days after intestinal transplant. These receptors were collected from a human patient who received an intestinal transplant, so some T cells may come from the graft donor.

This clone was seen only once. The CDR3 spells CAWSVGGLAGGGTDTQYF. CDR3 sequence (DNA): TGTGCCTGGAGTGTAGGGGGACTAGCGGGAGGGGGCACAGATACGCAGTATTTT. V gene TRBV30 combines with J gene TRBJ2-3; 16 bases map to TRBD2. This CDR3 has 18 amino acids. Trimming removed 0 bases from V and 1 base from J; junction bases left unmatched: 4. Germline loops: CDR1 GTSNPN, CDR2 SVGIG (reference sequence).

The chain's CDR3 is CASEVGDRFGANVLTF. In DNA, the CDR3 is TGCGCCAGCGAGGTGGGGGACCGCTTTGGGGCCAACGTCCTGACTTTC. V usage is TRBV10-2 and J usage is TRBJ2-6; possibly TRBD1 or TRBD2 for D (5 bases each). The germline V gene encodes CDR1 WSHSY and CDR2 SAAADI. V lost 8 bases and J lost 3, with 17 bases in between. The CDR3 is made up of 16 amino acids.